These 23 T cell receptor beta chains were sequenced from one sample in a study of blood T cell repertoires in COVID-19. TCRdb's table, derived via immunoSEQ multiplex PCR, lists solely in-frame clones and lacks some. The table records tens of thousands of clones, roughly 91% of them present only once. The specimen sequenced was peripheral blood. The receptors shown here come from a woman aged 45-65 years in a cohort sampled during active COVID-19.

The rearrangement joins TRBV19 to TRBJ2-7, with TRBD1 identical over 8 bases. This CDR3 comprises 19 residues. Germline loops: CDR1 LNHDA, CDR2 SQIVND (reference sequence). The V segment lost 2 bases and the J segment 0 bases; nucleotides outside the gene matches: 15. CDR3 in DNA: TGTGCCAGTAGTATATTTGTAGCAGGGGGCGACCACCGCTCCTACGAGCAGTACTTC. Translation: CASSIFVAGGDHRSYEQYF.

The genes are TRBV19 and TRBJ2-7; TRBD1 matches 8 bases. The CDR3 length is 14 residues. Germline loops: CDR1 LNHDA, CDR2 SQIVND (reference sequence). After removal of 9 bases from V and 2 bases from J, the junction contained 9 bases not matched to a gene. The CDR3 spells CASKGPGQAYEQYF. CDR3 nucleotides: TGTGCCAGCAAGGGGCCGGGACAGGCCTACGAGCAGTACTTC.

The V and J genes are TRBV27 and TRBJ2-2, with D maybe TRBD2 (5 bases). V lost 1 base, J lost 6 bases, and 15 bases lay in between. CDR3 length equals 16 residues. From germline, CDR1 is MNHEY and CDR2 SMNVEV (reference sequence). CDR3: CASSLLGGRRPGELFF. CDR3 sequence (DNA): TGTGCCAGCAGTTTATTGGGCGGGCGTCGCCCCGGGGAGCTGTTTTTT.

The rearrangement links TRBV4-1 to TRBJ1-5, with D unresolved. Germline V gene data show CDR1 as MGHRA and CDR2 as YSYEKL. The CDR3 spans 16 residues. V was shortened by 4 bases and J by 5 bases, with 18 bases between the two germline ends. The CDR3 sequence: CASSPWYQATDQPQHF. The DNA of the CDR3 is TGCGCCAGCAGCCCTTGGTATCAGGCCACAGATCAGCCCCAGCATTTT.

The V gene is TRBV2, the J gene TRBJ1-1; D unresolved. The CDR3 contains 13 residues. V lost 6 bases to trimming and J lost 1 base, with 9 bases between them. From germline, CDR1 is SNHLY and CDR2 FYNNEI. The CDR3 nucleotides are TGTGCCAGCAGCCGGGAGGGGAACACTGAAGCTTTCTTT. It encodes CASSREGNTEAFF.

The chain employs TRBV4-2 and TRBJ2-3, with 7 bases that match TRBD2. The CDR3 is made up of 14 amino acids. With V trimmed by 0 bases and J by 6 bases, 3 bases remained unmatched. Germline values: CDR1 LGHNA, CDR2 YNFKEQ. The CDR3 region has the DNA TGTGCCAGCAGCCAAGAGTTGCGGGAGGATACGCAGTATTTT. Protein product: CASSQELREDTQYF.

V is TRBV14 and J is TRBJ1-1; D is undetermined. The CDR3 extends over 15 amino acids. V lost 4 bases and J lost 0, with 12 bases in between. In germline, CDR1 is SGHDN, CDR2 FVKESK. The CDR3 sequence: CASSLEGAVNTEAFF. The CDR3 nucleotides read TGTGCCAGCAGCCTGGAGGGAGCGGTGAACACTGAAGCTTTCTTT.

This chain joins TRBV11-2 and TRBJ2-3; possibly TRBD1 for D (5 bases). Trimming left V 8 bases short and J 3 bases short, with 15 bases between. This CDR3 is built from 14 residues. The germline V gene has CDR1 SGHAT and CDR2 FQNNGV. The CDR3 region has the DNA TGTGCCAGCTCGATGGGGCAGAGAACAGATACGCAGTATTTT. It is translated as CASSMGQRTDTQYF. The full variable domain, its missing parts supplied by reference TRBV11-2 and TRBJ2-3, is EAGVAQSPRYKIIEKRQSVAFWCNPISGHATLYWYQQILGQGPKLLIQFQNNGVVDDSQLPKDRFSAERLKGVDSTLKIQPAKLEDSAVYLCASSMGQRTDTQYFGPGTRLTVL.

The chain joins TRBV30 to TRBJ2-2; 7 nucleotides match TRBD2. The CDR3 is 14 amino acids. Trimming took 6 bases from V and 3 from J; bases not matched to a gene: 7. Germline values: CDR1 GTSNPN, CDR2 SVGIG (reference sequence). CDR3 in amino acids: CACQKRGDTGELFF. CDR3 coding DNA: TGTGCCTGTCAAAAACGGGGGGACACCGGGGAGCTGTTTTTT.

The CDR3 is CASSVVAGGYTDTQYF. The CDR3 DNA sequence: TGTGCCAGCAGCGTAGTAGCGGGAGGCTACACAGATACGCAGTATTTT. The V and J genes are TRBV9 and TRBJ2-3, with TRBD2 identical over 10 bases. Trimming removed 0 bases from V and 2 bases from J; junction bases left unmatched: 3. The CDR3 is 16 residues long. Germline V CDR1 and CDR2: SGDLS, YYNGEE.

The CDR3 coding sequence is TGTGCCAGCAGGTCAGGGGGATGGGGCTACAATGAGCAGTTCTTC. Protein: CASRSGGWGYNEQFF. This sequence joins TRBV5-6 and TRBJ2-1, with 7 bases fitting TRBD1. The CDR3 extends over 15 amino acids. V gave up 5 bases and J gave up 3 bases; unmatched junction bases: 8. CDR1 and CDR2 from the germline V gene are SGHDT and YYEEEE.

Here the CDR3 reads CASSLGGEYNEQFF. The CDR3 nucleotides are TGTGCCAGCAGCTTAGGCGGAGAATACAATGAGCAGTTCTTC. The chain is built from TRBV7-3 and TRBJ2-1; no clear D. Trimming stripped 2 bases from V and 4 bases from J, with 9 bases between. The CDR3 totals 14 residues. Per the germline V gene, CDR1 is SGHTA and CDR2 is FQGTGA.

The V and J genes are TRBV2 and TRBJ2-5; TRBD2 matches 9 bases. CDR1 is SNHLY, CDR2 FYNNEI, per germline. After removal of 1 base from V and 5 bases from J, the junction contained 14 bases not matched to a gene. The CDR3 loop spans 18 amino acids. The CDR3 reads CASSEVGLAGFGAETQYF. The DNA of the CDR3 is TGTGCCAGCAGTGAAGTTGGCCTAGCGGGGTTCGGGGCGGAGACCCAGTACTTC.

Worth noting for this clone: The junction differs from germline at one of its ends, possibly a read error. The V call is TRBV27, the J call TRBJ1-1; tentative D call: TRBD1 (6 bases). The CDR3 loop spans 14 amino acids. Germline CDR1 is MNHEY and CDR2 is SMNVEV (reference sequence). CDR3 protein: CASSYRTENAEAFF. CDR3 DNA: TGTGCCAGCAGTTACAGGACAGAGAACGCTGAAGCTTTCTTT.

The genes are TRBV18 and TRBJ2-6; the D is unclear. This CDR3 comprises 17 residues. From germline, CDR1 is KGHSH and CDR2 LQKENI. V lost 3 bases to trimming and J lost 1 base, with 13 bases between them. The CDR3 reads CASSPRIMRSGANVLTF. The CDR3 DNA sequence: TGTGCCAGCTCACCTCGCATAATGAGATCTGGGGCCAACGTCCTGACTTTC.

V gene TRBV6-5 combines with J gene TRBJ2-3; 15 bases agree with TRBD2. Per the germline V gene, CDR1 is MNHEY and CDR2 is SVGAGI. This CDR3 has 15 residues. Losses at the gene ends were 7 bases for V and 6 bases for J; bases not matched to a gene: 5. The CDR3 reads CASTDGLAGGDTQYF. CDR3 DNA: TGTGCCAGCACCGACGGACTAGCGGGAGGGGATACGCAGTATTTT.

CDR3 bases: TGTGCCAGCAGGGGACTAGGAATGGACTCCTACAATGAGCAGTTCTTC. Translation: CASRGLGMDSYNEQFF. V gene TRBV27 combines with J gene TRBJ2-1; TRBD2 aligns across 8 bases. The CDR3 loop spans 16 amino acids. V lost 6 bases, J lost 0 bases, and 7 bases stayed unmatched. The germline V gene has CDR1 MNHEY and CDR2 SMNVEV (reference sequence).

CDR3 loop: CASSERGGRDEQYF. The CDR3 DNA is TGTGCCAGCAGTGAACGCGGCGGGAGGGACGAGCAGTACTTC. The rearrangement uses TRBV6-1 and TRBJ2-7, with 9 bases identical to TRBD2. V dropped 2 bases and J dropped 5; count of bases not matched to a gene: 4. The CDR3 contains 14 residues. CDR1 and CDR2 from the germline V gene are MNHNS and SASEGT.

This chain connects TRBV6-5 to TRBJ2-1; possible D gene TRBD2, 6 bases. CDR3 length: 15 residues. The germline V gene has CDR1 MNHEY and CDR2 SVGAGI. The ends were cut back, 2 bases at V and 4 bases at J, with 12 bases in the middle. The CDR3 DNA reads TGTGCCAGCAGTTACCAGGGCGGGAATTACAATGAGCAGTTCTTC. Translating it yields CASSYQGGNYNEQFF.

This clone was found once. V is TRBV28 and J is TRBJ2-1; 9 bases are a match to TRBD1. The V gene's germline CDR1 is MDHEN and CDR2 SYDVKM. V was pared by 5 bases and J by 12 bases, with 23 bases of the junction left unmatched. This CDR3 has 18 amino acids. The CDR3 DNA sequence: TGTGCCAGCAGTCTATTACAGACCGGGACAGGGAAGGGTATATCGCAGTTCTTC. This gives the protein CASSLLQTGTGKGISQFF.

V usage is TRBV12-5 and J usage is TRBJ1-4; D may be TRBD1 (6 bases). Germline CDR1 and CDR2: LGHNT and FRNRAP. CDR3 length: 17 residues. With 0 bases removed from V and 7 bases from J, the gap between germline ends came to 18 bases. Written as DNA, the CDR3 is TGTGCTAGTGGTTTGGTTATTTTCGGACAGACCATTGAAAAACTGTTTTTT. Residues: CASGLVIFGQTIEKLFF.

CDR3 amino acids: CASTRGSKVDTQYF. CDR3 DNA sequence: TGTGCCAGCACCAGAGGGTCGAAGGTTGATACGCAGTATTTT. The chain carries TRBV6-5 and TRBJ2-3; a weak D match, TRBD2 (5 bases). Deletions cut 7 bases from V and 6 bases from J, with 17 bases between. The CDR3 contains 14 residues. The germline V gene has CDR1 MNHEY and CDR2 SVGAGI.

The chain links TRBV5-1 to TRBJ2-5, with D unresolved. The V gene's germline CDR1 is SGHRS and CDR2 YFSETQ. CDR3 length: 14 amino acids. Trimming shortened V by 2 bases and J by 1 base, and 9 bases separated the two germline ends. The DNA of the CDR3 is TGCGCCAGCAGCTTAATTCCCAGCCAAGAGACCCAGTACTTC. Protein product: CASSLIPSQETQYF.